The 13 T cell receptor beta chains listed next were all sequenced from one sample in a study of cytomegalovirus exposure and HLA in healthy donors. TCRdb's table, derived via immunoSEQ multiplex PCR, lists solely in-frame clones and lacks some. The sample holds 40,000 to 55,000 clones, 88% seen once. Sequenced sample: PBMCs. The receptors come from a woman in her 30s in good health and CMV-seronegative.

J is TRBJ2-1 and V is TRBV5-1, with 12 positions matching TRBD2. V was clipped by 3 bases and J by 2 bases; unmatched bases: 0. Germline V lookup: CDR1 SGHRS, CDR2 YFSETQ. The CDR3 totals 15 residues. CDR3 nucleotide sequence: TGCGCCAGCAGCTGGACTAGCGGGGCCTACAATGAGCAGTTCTTC. It is translated as CASSWTSGAYNEQFF.

This clone has more than one count but fewer than ten. This chain uses TRBV6-9 with TRBJ2-4, with 10 bases matching TRBD2. Germline-derived CDR1 and CDR2 are MNHGY and SVAAGI. There are 18 residues in the CDR3. After removal of 5 bases from V and 1 base from J, the junction contained 11 bases not matched to a gene. CDR3 in amino acids: CASSGASGSCSAKNIQYF. CDR3 nucleotide sequence: TGTGCCAGCAGTGGGGCTAGCGGGAGTTGTTCGGCCAAAAACATTCAGTACTTC.

This clone appeared a single time. The chain combines TRBV25-1 with TRBJ1-1, with D tentatively TRBD1 (6 bases). Trimming shortened V by 3 bases and J by 7 bases, and 15 bases separated the two germline ends. CDR1 and CDR2 (germline): MGHDK, SYGVNS. CDR3 length: 14 residues. The CDR3, as DNA: TGTGCCAGCAGTGAGTACAGGGAGCCTGATGAAGCTTTCTTT. Translation: CASSEYREPDEAFF.

The V call is TRBV27, the J call TRBJ2-7; 7 bases agree with TRBD1. Germline V lookup: CDR1 MNHEY, CDR2 SMNVEV (reference sequence). This CDR3 region has 14 residues. V trimming: 5 bases; J trimming: 0 bases; junction bases outside the gene matches: 4. Here the CDR3 reads CASSGQASSYEQYF. The DNA for the CDR3 is TGTGCCAGCAGTGGACAGGCTAGCTCCTACGAGCAGTACTTC.

The CDR3 region is CASSYAGSLGEQYF. CDR3 coding DNA: TGTGCCAGCAGTTACGCGGGGTCGCTTGGCGAGCAGTACTTC. This chain joins TRBV6-5 and TRBJ2-7; the D gene is possibly TRBD2 (6 bases). Per germline, CDR1 MNHEY and CDR2 SVGAGI. The CDR3 has 14 residues. V was shortened by 2 bases and J by 6 bases, with 14 bases between the two germline ends.

V and J are TRBV27 and TRBJ1-1, with D hard to call. Germline loops: CDR1 MNHEY, CDR2 SMNVEV (reference sequence). The CDR3 extends over 15 amino acids. V was cut by 4 bases and J by 5 bases, with 17 bases left in between. CDR3 nucleotides: TGTGCCAGCAGTTCCGCCGGGAGGGAAGGGACTGAAGCTTTCTTT. Translation: CASSSAGREGTEAFF.

The chain recombines TRBV6-5 with TRBJ2-7; a possible D gene is TRBD1 (5 bases). The CDR3 totals 16 residues. The germline gives CDR1 MNHEY, CDR2 SVGAGI. Between the trimmed V and J ends, which lost 0 bases and 2 bases, there was a span of 14 bases. This CDR3 reads CASSYSMAGSTYEQYF. The CDR3 DNA follows: TGTGCCAGCAGTTACTCGATGGCAGGGTCCACCTACGAGCAGTACTTC.

This chain joins TRBV5-4 and TRBJ2-7; 14 bases fit TRBD2. V dropped 4 bases and J dropped 5; count of bases not matched to a gene: 2. The CDR3 is made up of 14 amino acids. Per germline, CDR1 SGHNT and CDR2 YYREEE (reference sequence). CDR3 nucleotide sequence: TGTGCCAGCAGCCCGGGACTAGCGGGAGACGAGCAGTACTTC. It is translated as CASSPGLAGDEQYF.

The gene calls are TRBV6-6 and TRBJ1-2; no clear D. Germline V gives CDR1 MNHNY, CDR2 SVGAGI (reference sequence). The CDR3 runs 14 residues. Trimming removed 2 bases at V and 8 bases at J, with 15 bases between. The CDR3 coding sequence is TGTGCCAGCAGTTACGCGGCAGCCCAAAGCGGCTACACCTTC. It translates to CASSYAAAQSGYTF.

The chain couples TRBV30 to TRBJ1-5, with D possibly TRBD1 on 5 matching bases. V dropped 1 base and J dropped 4 bases, with 8 bases sitting between them. Germline values: CDR1 GTSNPN, CDR2 SVGIG (reference sequence). This CDR3 spans 13 amino acids. As DNA, the CDR3 is TGTGCCTGGAGTGAAGCAGGGAATCAGCCCCAGCATTTT. This translates into CAWSEAGNQPQHF.

In its sample, this clone was seen once. The chain carries TRBV7-2 and TRBJ2-7; 12 positions agree with TRBD1. CDR1 is SGHTA, CDR2 FQGNSA, per germline. J gave up 7 bases and V 0 bases, and 4 bases lay outside the gene matches. The CDR3 totals 15 residues. The CDR3 DNA reads TGTGCCAGCAGCTTAGCGGGACAGGGGGCGAGAGAGCAGTACTTC. The encoded protein is CASSLAGQGAREQYF.

V is TRBV6-5 and J is TRBJ2-7; perhaps TRBD1 as D (5 bases). Per germline, CDR1 MNHEY and CDR2 SVGAGI. The CDR3 is made up of 14 amino acids. Trimming removed 6 bases at V and 0 bases at J, with 12 bases between. CDR3 sequence: CASSPQGSSYEQYF. The CDR3 nucleotides are TGTGCCAGCAGCCCCCAGGGCAGCTCCTACGAGCAGTACTTC.

The chain uses TRBV19 and TRBJ1-2; 10 positions agree with TRBD1. J lost 6 bases, V lost 4 bases, and 5 bases had no gene match. Germline CDR1 LNHDA, CDR2 SQIVND (reference sequence). The CDR3 is 14 residues long. CDR3 amino acids: CASSTTGGRNGYTF. The DNA of the CDR3 is TGTGCCAGTAGTACGACAGGGGGCAGAAATGGCTACACCTTC. The full variable domain, in which reference TRBV19 and TRBJ1-2 provide the parts outside the CDR3, is DGGITQSPKYLFRKEGQNVTLSCEQNLNHDAMYWYRQDPGQGLRLIYYSQIVNDFQKGDIAEGYSVSREKKESFPLTVTSAQKNPTAFYLCASSTTGGRNGYTFGSGTRLTVV.